The clone carrying this T cell receptor (beta chain) was picked up a small number of times. Antigen specificity is unknown. These data originate in a study of long-term antiretroviral therapy in people with HIV. Study-wide results and limits: Comparison with controls showed narrower CDR3 length ranges in HIV repertoires. Diversity remained lower than transplant donor controls, even though it increased after ART.

Samples were assayed with immunoSEQ v3.0 at survey level. The table came from immunoSEQ multiplex PCR; TCRdb's copy has only in-frame clones and leaves some out. The sample includes about 25,000 clones, 70% to 90% of them seen just once. Trimming took 8 bases from V and 4 from J; bases not matched to a gene: 7. In germline, CDR1 is PRHDT, CDR2 FYEKMQ (reference sequence). This CDR3 has 13 amino acids. The rearrangement links TRBV13 to TRBJ2-7; TRBD1 matches at 8 bases. This receptor was taken from a young man with HIV. The sample here was unsorted PBMCs, taken more than 4.3 years after starting antiretroviral therapy. CDR3 in amino acids: CASQGAPTYEQYF. The CDR3 DNA is TGTGCCAGCCAGGGGGCGCCTACTTACGAGCAGTACTTC.